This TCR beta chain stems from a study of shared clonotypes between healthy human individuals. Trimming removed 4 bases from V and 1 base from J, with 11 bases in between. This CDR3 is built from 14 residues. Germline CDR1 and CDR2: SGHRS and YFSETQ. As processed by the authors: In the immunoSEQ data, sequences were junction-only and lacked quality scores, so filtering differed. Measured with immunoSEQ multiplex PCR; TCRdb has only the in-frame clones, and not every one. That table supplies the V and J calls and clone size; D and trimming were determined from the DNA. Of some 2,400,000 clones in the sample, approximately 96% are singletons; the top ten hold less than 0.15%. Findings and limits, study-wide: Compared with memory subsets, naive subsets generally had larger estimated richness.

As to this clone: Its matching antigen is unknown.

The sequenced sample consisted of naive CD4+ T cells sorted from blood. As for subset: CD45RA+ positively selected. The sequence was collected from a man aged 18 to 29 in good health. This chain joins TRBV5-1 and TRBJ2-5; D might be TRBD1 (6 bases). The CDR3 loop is CASSTGQSQETQYF. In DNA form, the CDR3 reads TGCGCCAGCAGCACAGGACAGAGCCAAGAGACCCAGTACTTC.